The rows below give T cell receptor beta chains drawn from one sample of a study of control samples from healthy donors and cancer patients. Method: immunoSEQ multiplex PCR; TCRdb's copy keeps in-frame clones and lacks some. The table records about 49,000 clones, around 86% of them present only once. The sequencing sample was made of PBMCs. The receptors derive from a woman aged 45-60 years with lung cancer. Both conserved end residues are part of each CDR3. D genes are given only for firm matches. Part of the rows lack a size; the others show once, few, many or a class for expanded clones.

>TRBV10-3|TRBJ1-1|NA|TRBD1|15
TGTGCCATCAGTGAGTCGAGGGGGCAAAACACTGAAGCTTTCTTT
CAISESRGQNTEAFF
>TRBV29-1|TRBJ1-2|NA|TRBD1|13
TGCAGCGTTACAGGGGGGCCCGTCTATGGCTACACCTTC
CSVTGGPVYGYTF
>TRBV6-5|TRBJ1-5|few|NA|15
TGTGCCACCAGGACCCTCGAGGGAGGCAATCAGCCCCAGCATTTT
CATRTLEGGNQPQHF
>TRBV27|TRBJ2-5|NA|TRBD2|18
TGTGCCAGCAGTTTAACCGGGACTAGCGGGGGGGCTGTAGAGACCCAGTACTTC
CASSLTGTSGGAVETQYF
>TRBV3-1/TRBV3-2|TRBJ1-2|NA|NA|14
TGTGCCAGCAGCCAAGGACGGGGGAGCTATGGCTACACCTTC
CASSQGRGSYGYTF
>TRBV30|TRBJ1-1|NA|NA|13
TGTGCCTGGAGTGTAGCCCTGGGCTCTGAAGCTTTCTTT
CAWSVALGSEAFF
>TRBV28|TRBJ1-6|NA|TRBD1|12
TGTGCCGCGAGGGGGCGCGAGTCACCCCTCCACTTT
CAARGRESPLHF
>TRBV4-1|TRBJ2-7|NA|NA|16
TGCGCCAGCAGCCATTCCTCCGGGACAGTGGAGGGGGAGCAGTACTTC
CASSHSSGTVEGEQYF
>TRBV12-3/TRBV12-4|TRBJ1-1|NA|NA|13
TGTGCCAGCAGCCTTCGCATGAACACTGAAGCTTTCTTT
CASSLRMNTEAFF
>TRBV5-5|TRBJ1-1|NA|TRBD1|15
TGTGCCAGCAGCTTACTCGGGACAGAGAACACTGAAGCTTTCTTT
CASSLLGTENTEAFF
>TRBV7-2|TRBJ1-1|NA|NA|14
TGTGCCAGCAGCTTATGGGTAAGCGAGGGTGAAGCTTTCTTT
CASSLWVSEGEAFF
>TRBV4-3|TRBJ1-6|NA|NA|14
TGCGCCAGCAGCCAAGATACCAGGGAATCACCCCTCCACTTT
CASSQDTRESPLHF
>TRBV5-4|TRBJ2-7|NA|NA|14
TGTGCCAGCAGCTTGCAAGGCAGGTCCCACGAGCAGTACTTC
CASSLQGRSHEQYF
>TRBV29-1|TRBJ1-5|NA|NA|13
TGCAGCGTTCGGGTTGACGCGGATCAGCCCCAGCATTTT
CSVRVDADQPQHF
>TRBV30|TRBJ1-2|NA|TRBD1|15
TGTGCCTGGAGTGCGGATGACAGGGGGAACTATGGCTACACCTTC
CAWSADDRGNYGYTF
>TRBV6-6|TRBJ2-3|NA|NA|12
TGTGCCAGCACCAAGCTCCCAGATACGCAGTATTTT
CASTKLPDTQYF
>TRBV5-1|TRBJ2-3|few|TRBD2|17
TGCGCCAGCAGCTTGGGGATGCTAGCGGGGGCAATAGATACGCAGTATTTT
CASSLGMLAGAIDTQYF
>TRBV18|TRBJ2-2|NA|TRBD1|15
TGTGCCAGCTCAGGACAGGGGTGGAACACCGGGGAGCTGTTTTTT
CASSGQGWNTGELFF
>TRBV6-2/TRBV6-3|TRBJ1-2|once|TRBD1|15
TGTGCCAGCAGTTACCTGGGGACAGCTACCTATGGCTACACCTTC
CASSYLGTATYGYTF
>TRBV18|TRBJ2-7|NA|TRBD2|14
TGTGCCAGCTCACCACTAGCGGGGGCCTACGAGCAGTACTTC
CASSPLAGAYEQYF